The 7 T cell receptor beta chains below all came from one sample that was sequenced in a study of human T cells and chemical hapten exposure. Time point reported: patch test 1, 2 weeks after DPC sensitization. Treatment in this sample: therapeutic diphenylcyclopropenone sensitization with weekly scalp DPC. TCRdb used MiXCR to reprocess the RACE reads, holding one entry per CDR3 protein. The sample records fewer than 100,000 distinct CDR3 sequences, roughly 12% being singletons. Source: whole blood, taken in connection with sensitization to the hapten diphenylcyclopropenone (DPC). Receptors originate from a woman between 55 and 75 years old with alopecia areata. Some clones in this sample may be carry-over from other donors' samples.

This chain connects TRBV6-6 to TRBJ2-1; D might be TRBD2 (7 bases). In germline, CDR1 is MNHNY, CDR2 SVGAGI (reference sequence). There are 13 residues in the CDR3. V was clipped by 3 bases and J by 9 bases, with 12 bases between them. CDR3 nucleotide sequence: TGTGCCAGCAGTTATTCGGGGGGCCGTGAGCAGTTCTTC. It yields the protein CASSYSGGREQFF.

This clonotype was observed many times. The chain uses TRBV7-9 and TRBJ1-1, with a tentative D call TRBD1 (6 bases). The ends were cut back, 5 bases at V and 5 bases at J, with 21 bases in the middle. This CDR3 is built from 16 residues. CDR1 SEHNR and CDR2 FQNEAQ come from the germline V gene (reference sequence). In nucleotides, the CDR3 is TGTGCCAGCAGCCCGCAGGGGCACCGCGGAGGAACTGAAGCTTTCTTT. This codes for CASSPQGHRGGTEAFF. The full variable domain, with the rest looked up from reference TRBV7-9 and TRBJ1-1, is DTGVSQNPRHKITKRGQNVTFRCDPISEHNRLYWYRQTLGQGPEFLTYFQNEAQLEKSRLLSDRFSAERPKGSFSTLEIQRTEQGDSAMYLCASSPQGHRGGTEAFFGQGTRLTVV.

The J gene is TRBJ2-5, the V gene TRBV7-9; 8 nucleotides match TRBD2. The CDR3 consists of 17 residues. Germline CDR1 and CDR2: SEHNR and FQNEAQ (reference sequence). Trimming at V came to 2 bases and at J to 2 bases, leaving 10 bases not matched to a gene. DNA for the CDR3: TGTGCCAGCAGCTTATTGGTCGGGACTAGTATTCAAGAGACCCAGTACTTC. Its protein product is CASSLLVGTSIQETQYF.

A remark on this clonotype: At one of its ends the junction is not consistent with the germline gene, which may arise from a read error. This chain joins TRBV7-7 and TRBJ1-6; 8 bases are a match to TRBD1. The CDR3 spans 19 residues. CDR1 and CDR2 (germline): SSHAT, FNYEAQ (reference sequence). This CDR3 reads CASSLEGGTGGPSLSPLHF. The CDR3 DNA is TGTGCTAGCAGCTTAGAGGGGGGGACAGGTGGCCCATCTTTATCACCCCTCCACTTT.

This clonotype occurred many times. The chain has TRBV19 and TRBJ1-4; D is unclear. The V gene's germline CDR1 is LNHDA and CDR2 SQIVND (reference sequence). The V and J ends lost 7 bases and 4 bases respectively, with 22 bases between them. The CDR3 consists of 17 residues. The CDR3 protein is CASIGPPGGVNNEKLFF. The DNA for the CDR3 is TGTGCCAGTATCGGACCTCCGGGAGGCGTGAATAATGAAAAACTGTTTTTT.

This clonotype was picked up many times. The gene calls are TRBV6-5 and TRBJ2-2, with D perhaps TRBD2 (5 bases). This CDR3 comprises 15 residues. The V end was cut by 7 bases, the J end by 5 bases, with 17 bases between. Looked up from germline, CDR1 is MNHEY and CDR2 is SVGAGI. The chain's CDR3 is CASTTGRAGTGELFF. The DNA for the CDR3 is TGTGCCAGCACCACGGGAAGGGCCGGGACCGGGGAGCTGTTTTTT.

This clonotype was recorded a few times. The chain joins TRBV5-1 to TRBJ1-2; D gene uncertain. The CDR3 is made up of 14 amino acids. The V end was cut by 0 bases, the J end by 8 bases, with 14 bases between. The germline gives CDR1 SGHRS, CDR2 YFSETQ. The chain's CDR3 is CASSLAVGQSGYTF. In DNA, the CDR3 is TGCGCCAGCAGCTTGGCCGTCGGTCAGTCGGGCTACACCTTC.